This record concerns one T cell receptor (beta chain) sequence. This sample is drawn from a study of Ad26.COV2.S vaccination and SARS-CoV-2 variants. The treatment was: around 19 received Ad26.COV2.S at low or high dose, single or two shots; 5 received placebo; per-sample allocation not given. Sampling took place 63 days after the first vaccine or placebo injection. Sequencing used immunoSEQ multiplex PCR; TCRdb keeps in-frame clones, though not all of them. The sample has roughly 320,000 clones, over 80% seen once. The starting material was peripheral blood, obtained in a trial of Ad26.COV2.S vaccine versus placebo. The sequence was obtained from a person between 18 and 60 years old who received the Ad26.COV2.S COVID-19 vaccine or a placebo.

DNA for the CDR3: TGTGCCAGCAGCCAAGATCAAGGGGTTGAAGCTTTCTTT. Translation gives CASSQDQGVEAFF. The V gene is TRBV3-1 (or the pseudogene TRBV3-2), the J gene TRBJ1-1; maybe TRBD1 (5 bases). Germline CDR1 is LGHDT and CDR2 is YNNKEL (reference sequence). The CDR3 consists of 13 residues. The V end was cut by 0 bases, the J end by 7 bases, with 9 bases between.